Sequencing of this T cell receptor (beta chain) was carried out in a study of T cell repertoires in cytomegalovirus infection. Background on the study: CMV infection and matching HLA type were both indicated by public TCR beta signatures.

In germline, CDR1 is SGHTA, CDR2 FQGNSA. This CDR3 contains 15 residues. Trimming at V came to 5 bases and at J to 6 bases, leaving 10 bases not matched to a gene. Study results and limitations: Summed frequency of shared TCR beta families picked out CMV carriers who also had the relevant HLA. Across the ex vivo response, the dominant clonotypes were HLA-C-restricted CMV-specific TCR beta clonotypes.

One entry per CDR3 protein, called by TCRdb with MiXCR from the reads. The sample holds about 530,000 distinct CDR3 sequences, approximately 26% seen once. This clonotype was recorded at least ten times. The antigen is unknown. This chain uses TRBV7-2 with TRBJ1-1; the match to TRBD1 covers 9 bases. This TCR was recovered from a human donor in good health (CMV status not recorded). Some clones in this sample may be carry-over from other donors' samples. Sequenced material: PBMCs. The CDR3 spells CASSAGQGSGAEAFF. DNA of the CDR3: TGTGCCAGCAGCGCCGGACAGGGGAGTGGGGCTGAAGCTTTCTTT.